The present T cell receptor (beta chain) was sequenced within a study of cytomegalovirus exposure and HLA in healthy donors. Findings and caveats of the study: The CMV antigen specificity of a few CMV-associated chains was confirmed through in vitro analysis.

With respect to this clone: Its specificity is unknown.

Both 60 Vbeta primers and 13 Jbeta primers went into the PCR. Method: immunoSEQ multiplex PCR; TCRdb's copy keeps in-frame clones and lacks some. The sample includes 200,000 or so clones, 75% to 85% seen only once; the top ten take around 3%. The sample consisted of PBMCs. This receptor was identified in a woman between 35 and 50 years old in good health and CMV-seronegative.

CDR3 sequence reads: CSAGQRTNYGYTF. CDR3 nucleotide sequence: TGCAGCGCCGGACAGAGGACTAACTATGGCTACACCTTC. The chain employs TRBV29-1 and TRBJ1-2, with D maybe TRBD1 (6 bases). Germline V lookup: CDR1 SQVTM, CDR2 ANQGSEA. V lost 7 bases and J lost 0, with 12 bases in between. CDR3 size: 13 residues.